The 20 T cell receptor beta chains reported below all come from one sample, sequenced in a study of blood T cell repertoires in COVID-19. The data were produced by immunoSEQ multiplex PCR, yet TCRdb's version contains in-frame clones alone and is incomplete. Of roughly 380,000 clones in the sample, 81% were seen once. Source material: peripheral blood. The receptor source for this set is a human donor with acute or convalescent COVID-19. The donor label of this sample is uncertain.

CDR3 DNA sequence: TGCGCCAGCAGGCTTAGCGGTCCCTCGAGTAATGAGCAGTTCTTC. Protein: CASRLSGPSSNEQFF. The chain couples TRBV10-2 to TRBJ2-1; a possible D gene is TRBD2 (6 bases). V shed 6 bases and J shed 7 bases, with 19 bases lying between them. CDR1 is WSHSY and CDR2 is SAAADI in the germline V gene. This CDR3 spans 15 amino acids.

V is TRBV7-6 and J is TRBJ1-3, with 7 bases matching TRBD1. CDR3 length: 17 amino acids. Germline V gene lookup returns CDR1 SGHVS and CDR2 FNYEAQ. Germline trimming cut 4 bases from V and 3 bases from J; bases unmatched to any gene: 12. The CDR3 sequence is CASSSLAGGMVGNTIYF. In nucleotides, the CDR3 is TGTGCCAGCAGCTCCTTGGCAGGGGGGATGGTTGGAAACACCATATATTTT.

This chain joins TRBV6-5 and TRBJ1-5; 7 nucleotides match TRBD1. The germline V gene has CDR1 MNHEY and CDR2 SVGAGI. The junction had 9 bases not matched to a gene; V was cut back by 7 bases and J by 3 bases. The CDR3 is 15 amino acids. The CDR3 region has the DNA TGTGCCAGCAAAGCAAGACAGGGCCCCAATCAGCCCCAGCATTTT. It encodes CASKARQGPNQPQHF.

In DNA, the CDR3 is TGTGCCTGCCAGAGGGTACAGACGGGGGTGGAGACCCAGTACTTC. This translates into CACQRVQTGVETQYF. This rearrangement joins TRBV2 to TRBJ2-5, with a tentative D call TRBD2 (6 bases). CDR3 length: 15 residues. Trimming took 11 bases from V and 5 from J, leaving 24 bases between them. The germline gives CDR1 SNHLY, CDR2 FYNNEI.

The chain recombines TRBV5-1 with TRBJ1-1; TRBD1 agrees at 8 bases. The V gene end was trimmed by 5 bases and the J gene end by 8 bases; junction bases not matched to a gene: 11. The CDR3 is made up of 14 amino acids. In germline, CDR1 is SGHRS, CDR2 YFSETQ. CDR3 DNA sequence: TGCGCCAGCAGAAAAGAACGCTACAGGGGGGAAGCTTTCTTT. Translated: CASRKERYRGEAFF.

The chain links TRBV6-5 to TRBJ1-2, with a tentative D call TRBD1 (5 bases). Germline-derived CDR1 and CDR2 are MNHEY and SVGAGI. With 4 bases removed from V and 0 bases from J, the gap between germline ends came to 12 bases. The CDR3 is made up of 15 amino acids. This chain's CDR3 is CASSFRQRSNYGYTF. For the CDR3, the DNA is TGTGCCAGCAGTTTCCGACAGCGCTCTAACTATGGCTACACCTTC.

This sequence joins TRBV10-1 and TRBJ1-6, with D maybe TRBD1 (5 bases). CDR1 is WNHNN and CDR2 is SYGVQD in the germline V gene (reference sequence). The CDR3 length is 17 residues. Trimming left V 3 bases short and J 5 bases short, with 17 bases between. The CDR3 DNA is TGCGCCAGCAGTGACCCCACGCACAGGACGAATAATTCACCCCTCCACTTT. As protein: CASSDPTHRTNNSPLHF.

The rearrangement uses TRBV7-9 and TRBJ1-3; D not resolved. Germline CDR1 reads SEHNR; CDR2 reads FQNEAQ (reference sequence). Trimming removed 4 bases from V and 1 base from J, with 11 bases in between. There are 15 residues in the CDR3. This CDR3 is CASSSWEVSGNTIYF. The CDR3 nucleotides read TGTGCCAGCAGCTCCTGGGAGGTTTCTGGAAACACCATATATTTT. The full variable domain, its missing parts supplied by reference TRBV7-9 and TRBJ1-3, is DTGVSQNPRHKITKRGQNVTFRCDPISEHNRLYWYRQTLGQGPEFLTYFQNEAQLEKSRLLSDRFSAERPKGSFSTLEIQRTEQGDSAMYLCASSSWEVSGNTIYFGEGSWLTVV.

The V gene is TRBV4-2, the J gene TRBJ2-2; perhaps TRBD2 as D (5 bases). The CDR3 runs 17 residues. Trimming shortened V by 4 bases and J by 0 bases, and 15 bases separated the two germline ends. Germline V gene sequence: CDR1 LGHNA, CDR2 YNFKEQ. The CDR3 loop is CASSPGLSSANTGELFF. The CDR3 DNA is TGTGCCAGCAGCCCCGGACTGAGTAGCGCGAACACCGGGGAGCTGTTTTTT.

This chain links TRBV12-5 with TRBJ1-2, with a possible D match to TRBD1 (5 bases). The germline V and J ends were trimmed by 3 bases and 2 bases, with 10 bases remaining between them. The V gene's germline CDR1 is LGHNT and CDR2 FRNRAP. The CDR3 covers 14 residues. This chain's CDR3 is CASGLGVTNYGYTF. CDR3 coding DNA: TGTGCTAGTGGTTTAGGGGTCACGAACTATGGCTACACCTTC.

V usage is TRBV29-1 and J usage is TRBJ2-7, with 9 bases matching TRBD1. After removal of 6 bases from V and 2 bases from J, the junction contained 8 bases not matched to a gene. From germline, CDR1 is SQVTM and CDR2 ANQGSEA. This CDR3 has 14 residues. The CDR3 region is CSVRTGVSAYEQYF. Here the CDR3 DNA reads TGCAGCGTCCGGACAGGGGTCTCTGCCTACGAGCAGTACTTC.

The rearrangement joins TRBV5-4 to TRBJ1-1; 7 bases match TRBD1. Germline V lookup: CDR1 SGHNT, CDR2 YYREEE (reference sequence). This CDR3 comprises 14 residues. With 5 bases clipped from V and 5 bases from J, the junction kept 9 bases outside the gene matches. Here the CDR3 DNA reads TGTGCCAGCAGGCCGTGGGACAGCTCGACTGAAGCTTTCTTT. Translation gives CASRPWDSSTEAFF.

The chain recombines TRBV7-9 with TRBJ1-5; D call uncertain. This CDR3 has 12 residues. Germline V gene sequence: CDR1 SEHNR, CDR2 FQNEAQ (reference sequence). The ends were cut back, 9 bases at V and 3 bases at J, with 9 bases in the middle. The CDR3 region is CASTDSNQPQHF. The CDR3 DNA sequence: TGTGCCAGTACAGATTCCAATCAGCCCCAGCATTTT.

V usage is TRBV28 and J usage is TRBJ2-1; TRBD2 agrees at 7 bases. CDR3 length: 15 residues. CDR1 is MDHEN, CDR2 SYDVKM, per germline. The junction had 9 bases not matched to a gene; V was cut back by 3 bases and J by 7 bases. The CDR3 spells CASSFEATSWNEQFF. The CDR3 DNA reads TGTGCCAGCAGTTTCGAAGCGACTAGCTGGAATGAGCAGTTCTTC.

This clone was seen only once. V is TRBV5-1 and J is TRBJ1-4, with D maybe TRBD1 (5 bases). The CDR3 loop spans 14 amino acids. The germline V gene encodes CDR1 SGHRS and CDR2 YFSETQ. V was pared by 0 bases and J by 8 bases, with 11 bases between. Here the CDR3 reads CASSLEGSWEKLFF. The CDR3 DNA reads as TGCGCCAGCAGCTTGGAGGGGTCTTGGGAAAAACTGTTTTTT.

V usage is TRBV5-1 and J usage is TRBJ2-2; D might be TRBD2 (6 bases). Per germline, CDR1 SGHRS and CDR2 YFSETQ. Trimming stripped 2 bases from V and 4 bases from J, with 15 bases between. CDR3 length equals 16 residues. CDR3 amino acids: CASSFIGGGSTGELFF. The CDR3 DNA is TGCGCCAGCAGCTTCATCGGGGGAGGAAGCACCGGGGAGCTGTTTTTT.

This clone was seen a handful of times. J is TRBJ1-4 and V is TRBV25-1; 9 bases line up with TRBD1. The CDR3 extends over 15 amino acids. In germline, CDR1 is MGHDK, CDR2 SYGVNS. Losses at the gene ends were 4 bases for V and 5 bases for J; bases not matched to a gene: 5. The CDR3 here is CASSARTGANEKLFF. Here the CDR3 DNA reads TGTGCCAGCAGTGCACGGACAGGGGCCAATGAAAAACTGTTTTTT.

This clone was seen many times. This chain joins TRBV2 and TRBJ2-7, with a possible D match to TRBD2 (5 bases). The CDR3 is made up of 14 amino acids. Trimming left V 7 bases short and J 3 bases short, with 16 bases between. Germline CDR1 and CDR2: SNHLY and FYNNEI. The CDR3 nucleotides are TGTGCCAGCAAGGAGTGGACGGGGAACTACGAGCAGTACTTC. Its protein product is CASKEWTGNYEQYF. Together with reference TRBV2 and TRBJ2-7, the CDR3 gives the full variable domain: EPEVTQTPSHQVTQMGQEVILRCVPISNHLYFYWYRQILGQKVEFLVSFYNNEISEKSEIFDDQFSVERPDGSNFTLKIRSTKLEDSAMYFCASKEWTGNYEQYFGPGTRLTVT.

The chain has TRBV7-9 and TRBJ1-2; weak D call: TRBD1 (6 bases). This CDR3 is 15 amino acids long. Germline V CDR1 and CDR2: SEHNR, FQNEAQ (reference sequence). With 3 bases removed from V and 5 bases from J, the gap between germline ends came to 16 bases. CDR3 region: CASSFTGRAGYGYTF. The CDR3 DNA is TGTGCCAGCAGCTTCACAGGGAGGGCCGGGTATGGCTACACCTTC.

The V and J genes are TRBV7-9 and TRBJ2-7; 9 positions match TRBD1. Germline V gene sequence: CDR1 SEHNR, CDR2 FQNEAQ (reference sequence). V lost 1 base and J lost 6; bases outside the gene matches: 4. This CDR3 has 14 amino acids. CDR3: CASSLVDRGSEQYF. The DNA of the CDR3 is TGTGCCAGCAGCTTAGTCGACAGGGGGAGCGAGCAGTACTTC.